This T cell receptor beta chain was found in a study of cytomegalovirus exposure and HLA in healthy donors. The PCR made use of 60 Vbeta and 13 Jbeta primers. Method: immunoSEQ multiplex PCR; TCRdb's copy keeps in-frame clones and lacks some. The repertoire consists of 110,000 or so clones, with about 80% occurring once and the leading ten covering 1.4% to 1.5%. The V segment lost 2 bases and the J segment 6 bases; nucleotides outside the gene matches: 5. Germline V gene sequence: CDR1 SEHNR, CDR2 FQNEAQ (reference sequence). This CDR3 comprises 16 residues. The TCR originated in a woman aged 18-35 years in good health and CMV-seronegative. The chain joins TRBV7-9 to TRBJ1-5; 12 nucleotides align to TRBD1. Sequencing was carried out using PBMCs. As DNA, the CDR3 is TGTGCCAGCAGCTTATCCGGGACAGGGGGCTCTCAGCCCCAGCATTTT. It translates to CASSLSGTGGSQPQHF.